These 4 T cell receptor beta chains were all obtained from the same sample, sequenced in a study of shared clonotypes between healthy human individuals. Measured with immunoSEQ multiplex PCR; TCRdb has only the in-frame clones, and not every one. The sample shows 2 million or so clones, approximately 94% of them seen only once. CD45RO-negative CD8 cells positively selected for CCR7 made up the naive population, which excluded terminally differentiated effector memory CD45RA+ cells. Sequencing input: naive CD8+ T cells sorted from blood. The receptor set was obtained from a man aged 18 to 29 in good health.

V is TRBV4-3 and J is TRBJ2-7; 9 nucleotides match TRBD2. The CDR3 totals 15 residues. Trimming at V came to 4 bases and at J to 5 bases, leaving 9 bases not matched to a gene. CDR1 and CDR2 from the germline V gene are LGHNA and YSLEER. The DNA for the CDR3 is TGCGCCAGCAGCCGATTAACTAGCGGGCTCAACGAGCAGTACTTC. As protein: CASSRLTSGLNEQYF.

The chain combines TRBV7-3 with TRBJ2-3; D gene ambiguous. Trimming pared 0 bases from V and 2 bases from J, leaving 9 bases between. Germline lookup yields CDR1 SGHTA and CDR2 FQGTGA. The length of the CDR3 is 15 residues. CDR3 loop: CASSLTTAYTDTQYF. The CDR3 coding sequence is TGTGCCAGCAGCTTAACCACTGCTTACACAGATACGCAGTATTTT.

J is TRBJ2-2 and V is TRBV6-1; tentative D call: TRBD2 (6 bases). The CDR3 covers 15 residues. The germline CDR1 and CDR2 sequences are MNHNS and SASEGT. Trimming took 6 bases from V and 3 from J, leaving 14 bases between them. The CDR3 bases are TGTGCCAGCAGACCGGGACTTCACCACACCGGGGAGCTGTTTTTT. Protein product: CASRPGLHHTGELFF.

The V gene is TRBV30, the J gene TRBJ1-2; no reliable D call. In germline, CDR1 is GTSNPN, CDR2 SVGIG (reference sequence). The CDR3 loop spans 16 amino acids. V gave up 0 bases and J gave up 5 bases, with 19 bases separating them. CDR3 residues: CAWSVREGLSIYGYTF. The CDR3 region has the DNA TGTGCCTGGAGTGTACGGGAGGGCCTATCAATATATGGCTACACCTTC.